A single sample gave rise to the 14 T cell receptor beta chains below, sequenced in a study of T cell repertoires in cytomegalovirus infection. TCRdb passed the reads through MiXCR, listing each CDR3 protein once. The table records a few hundred thousand distinct CDR3 sequences, 15% to 20% of them present only once. The source material was CD8+ T cells from PBMCs. These receptors all come from a human donor in good health (CMV status not recorded). Some clones in this sample may be carry-over from other donors' samples.

The V gene is TRBV23-1, the J gene TRBJ2-7; D uncertain. TRBV23-1 is identified as an open reading frame with a role that is uncertain. The CDR3 is made up of 14 amino acids. The V gene lost 3 bases and the J gene lost 0 bases, with 9 bases spanning the gap. DNA of the CDR3: TGCGCCAGCAGTCATGTCACAAGCTCCTACGAGCAGTACTTC. Its translation: CASSHVTSSYEQYF.

At least ten counts were recorded for this clonotype. The rearrangement joins TRBV7-2 to TRBJ1-3; unclear D gene. CDR1 SGHTA and CDR2 FQGNSA come from the germline V gene. Trimming shortened V by 5 bases and J by 0 bases, and 11 bases separated the two germline ends. The CDR3 runs 15 residues. Here the CDR3 DNA reads TGTGCCAGCAGCCGGCACCCGAGCTCTGGAAACACCATATATTTT. Protein: CASSRHPSSGNTIYF.

This clonotype was counted at least ten times. This chain joins TRBV27 and TRBJ2-7; 11 nucleotides align to TRBD2. Germline loops: CDR1 MNHEY, CDR2 SMNVEV (reference sequence). The CDR3 has 13 residues. Trimming cost V 3 bases and J 6 bases; bases outside gene matches: 1. This chain's CDR3 is CASSFGLAGEQYF. CDR3 DNA sequence: TGTGCCAGCAGTTTCGGACTAGCGGGCGAGCAGTACTTC.

This clonotype was detected a few times. J is TRBJ2-1 and V is TRBV12-3 or TRBV12-4; D not resolved. With 1 base removed from V and 6 bases from J, the gap between germline ends came to 7 bases. The CDR3 is 13 residues long. CDR3 residues: CASSLVPLNEQFF. The CDR3 coding sequence is TGTGCCAGCAGTTTAGTCCCCCTCAATGAGCAGTTCTTC.

Only a few counts were recorded for this clonotype. The genes are TRBV20-1 and TRBJ2-1; D is tentatively TRBD1 or TRBD2 (5 bases each). The CDR3 is made up of 17 amino acids. V was shortened by 5 bases and J by 7 bases, with 27 bases between the two germline ends. The germline CDR1 and CDR2 sequences are DFQATT and SNEGSKA (reference sequence). CDR3 region: CSAGVTRTGTLGNEQFF. Written as DNA, the CDR3 is TGCAGTGCTGGGGTAACCCGGACGGGGACCCTCGGGAATGAGCAGTTCTTC.

The chain combines TRBV20-1 with TRBJ2-1; the D call may be TRBD1 or TRBD2 (5 bases each). Per germline, CDR1 DFQATT and CDR2 SNEGSKA (reference sequence). This CDR3 has 11 residues. The V end lost 5 bases, the J end lost 9 bases, and 11 bases lay between the germline ends. As DNA, the CDR3 is TGCAGTGCTCTGGGACCTACTGAGCAGTTCTTC. This translates into CSALGPTEQFF.

This clonotype was seen a handful of times. The rearrangement joins TRBV6-4 to TRBJ1-5; D ambiguous. CDR1 MRHNA and CDR2 SNTAGT come from the germline V gene. V lost 0 bases, J lost 3 bases, and 6 bases lay in between. The CDR3 totals 14 residues. CDR3 DNA sequence: TGTGCCAGCAGTGACTCCCCATCCAATCAGCCCCAGCATTTT. This codes for CASSDSPSNQPQHF.

This clonotype was counted a few times. The V gene is TRBV29-1, the J gene TRBJ2-7, with a possible D match to TRBD2 (6 bases). V lost 0 bases and J lost 5, with 14 bases in between. The CDR3 consists of 14 residues. Germline loops: CDR1 SQVTM, CDR2 ANQGSEA. For the CDR3, the DNA is TGCAGCGTTGAAGATCCCAGGGCGGGGAACGAGCAGTACTTC. Its protein is CSVEDPRAGNEQYF.

This clonotype appeared many times. The CDR3 reads CASSSTGTSGGASTDTQYF. CDR3 nucleotide sequence: TGTGCCAGCAGCTCTACCGGGACTAGCGGGGGGGCTAGCACAGATACGCAGTATTTT. V usage is TRBV6-5 and J usage is TRBJ2-3, with 16 bases lining up with TRBD2. The CDR3 sequence is 19 residues long. Germline values: CDR1 MNHEY, CDR2 SVGAGI. V gave up 6 bases and J gave up 0 bases; unmatched junction bases: 9.

This clonotype was seen at least ten times. The chain carries TRBV6-5 and TRBJ1-1; D remains ambiguous. CDR1 and CDR2 (germline): MNHEY, SVGAGI. The length of the CDR3 is 15 residues. The V end lost 2 bases, the J end lost 9 bases, and 19 bases lay between the germline ends. The chain's CDR3 is CASSYRSGVGTQAFF. As DNA, the CDR3 is TGTGCCAGCAGTTACAGGTCTGGCGTGGGTACCCAAGCTTTCTTT.

This clonotype was seen repeatedly, ten times or more. The V call is TRBV6-2 or TRBV6-3, the J call TRBJ1-2, with D hard to call. Germline V gene data show CDR1 as MNHEY and CDR2 as SVGEGT. The CDR3 sequence is 12 residues long. With 8 bases removed from V and 7 bases from J, the gap between germline ends came to 14 bases. The CDR3 spells CASSLLPSGYTF. Written as DNA, the CDR3 is TGTGCCAGCTCACTTCTGCCGTCTGGCTACACCTTC.

This clonotype was counted only a few times. The V call is TRBV6-2 or TRBV6-3, the J call TRBJ2-5; 10 positions agree with TRBD2. The CDR3 is 16 residues long. Germline V lookup: CDR1 MNHEY, CDR2 SVGEGT. After removal of 5 bases from V and 5 bases from J, the junction contained 11 bases not matched to a gene. CDR3 in amino acids: CASSQTLAGVAETQYF. As DNA, the CDR3 is TGTGCCAGCAGTCAAACTCTAGCGGGGGTTGCCGAGACCCAGTACTTC.

This clonotype was observed many times. V is TRBV20-1 and J is TRBJ2-3, with D perhaps TRBD1 or TRBD2 (5 bases each). This CDR3 is built from 15 residues. Germline V lookup: CDR1 DFQATT, CDR2 SNEGSKA (reference sequence). V shed 5 bases and J shed 6 bases, with 21 bases lying between them. The DNA for the CDR3 is TGCAGTGCTCACAGCCGGGACGATTGGTTCGATACGCAGTATTTT. This sequence encodes CSAHSRDDWFDTQYF.

This clonotype was counted only a few times. The chain carries TRBV10-3 and TRBJ2-2; D may be TRBD1 or TRBD2 (5 bases each). Trimming removed 4 bases at V and 6 bases at J, with 18 bases between. The CDR3 covers 16 residues. The germline V gene has CDR1 ENHRY and CDR2 SYGVKD. DNA for the CDR3: TGTGCCATCAGTGGAACAGAGGGGAAGGGCGCCGGGGAGCTGTTTTTT. This gives the protein CAISGTEGKGAGELFF.